Listed below are T cell receptor beta chains from one sample, sequenced in a study of cytomegalovirus exposure and HLA in healthy donors. Sequencing used immunoSEQ multiplex PCR; TCRdb keeps in-frame clones, though not all of them. The sample has about 160,000 clones; approximately 80% are singletons. The specimen sequenced was PBMCs. These receptors were obtained from a man between 25 and 39 years old in good health and CMV-seronegative. Each CDR3 is given without its conserved first and last residue. Size tells how often a clone was seen (once, few, many) or the class of an expanded clone, and some rows leave it out.

clone_size	v_call	j_call	cdr3_aa
-	TRBV19	TRBJ2-3	ASNAPQGTQY
-	TRBV9	TRBJ1-1	ASSFRGQGAEAF
-	TRBV30	TRBJ1-4	AAKHGRTNEKLF
few	TRBV19	TRBJ1-1	ASSTFRTLNTEAF
once	TRBV27	TRBJ2-3	ASSLAPGLSTDTQY
-	TRBV7-9	TRBJ2-7	ASSPPGTGPRFEQY
-	TRBV6-4	TRBJ2-2	ASSAQGRGTGELF
-	TRBV5-1	TRBJ1-6	ASSLNPGQGGDSPLH
-	TRBV28	TRBJ2-5	ASSPSAGGLRQETQY
-	TRBV4-1	TRBJ2-7	ASSPSGGSYEQY
-	TRBV18	TRBJ2-2	ASSPIPGADTGELF
few	TRBV5-1	TRBJ2-2	ASSLVSGGLNTGELF
few	TRBV10-3	TRBJ1-1	AISVGGTEAF
few	TRBV5-6	TRBJ2-7	ASSLRGKFYEQY
few	TRBV10-1	TRBJ1-1	ASSSGGRTEAF
-	TRBV6-5	TRBJ2-1	ASSPGGGVYNEQF
-	TRBV19	TRBJ2-7	ASSESLGSGSYEQY
few	TRBV2	TRBJ1-5	ASSVRGLGGYSNQPQH
-	TRBV6-5	TRBJ2-7	ASRAATSQY
-	TRBV6-1	TRBJ2-7	ASSGAGTGDREQY